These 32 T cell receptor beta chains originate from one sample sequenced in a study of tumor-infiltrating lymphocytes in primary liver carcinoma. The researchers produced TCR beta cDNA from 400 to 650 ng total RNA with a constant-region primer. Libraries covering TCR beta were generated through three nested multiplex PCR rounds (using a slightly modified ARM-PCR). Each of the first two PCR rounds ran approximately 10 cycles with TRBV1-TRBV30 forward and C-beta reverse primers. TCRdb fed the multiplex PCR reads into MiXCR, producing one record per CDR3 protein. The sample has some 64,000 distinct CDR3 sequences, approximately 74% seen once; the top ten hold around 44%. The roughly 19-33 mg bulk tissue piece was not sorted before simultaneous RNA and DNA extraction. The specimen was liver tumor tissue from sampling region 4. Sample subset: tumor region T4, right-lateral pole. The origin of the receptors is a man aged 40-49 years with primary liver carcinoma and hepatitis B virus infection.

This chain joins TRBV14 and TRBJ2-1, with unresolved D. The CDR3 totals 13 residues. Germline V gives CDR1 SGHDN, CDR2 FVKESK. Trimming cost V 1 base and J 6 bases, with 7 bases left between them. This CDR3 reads CASSQGPINEQFF. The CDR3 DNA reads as TGTGCCAGCAGCCAAGGGCCAATCAATGAGCAGTTCTTC.

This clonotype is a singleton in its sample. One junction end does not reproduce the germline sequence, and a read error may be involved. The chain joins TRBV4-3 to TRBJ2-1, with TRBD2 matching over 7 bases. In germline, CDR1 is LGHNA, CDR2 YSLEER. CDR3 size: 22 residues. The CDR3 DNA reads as TGCGCCAGCGGCCAAGGGTTAGGACTAGTGGGAGGGCCCACTGGCTCCTATAATGAGCAGTTCTTC. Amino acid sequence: CASGQGLGLVGGPTGSYNEQFF.

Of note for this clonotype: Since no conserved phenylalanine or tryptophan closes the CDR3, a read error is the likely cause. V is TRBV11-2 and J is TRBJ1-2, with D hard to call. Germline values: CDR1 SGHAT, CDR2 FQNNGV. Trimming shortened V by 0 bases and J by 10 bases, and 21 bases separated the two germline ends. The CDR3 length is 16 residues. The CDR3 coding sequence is TGTGCCAGCAGCTTAGAGGGAGGACGGGAGATCCTGGTCTACACCTCC. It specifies CASSLEGGREILVYTS.

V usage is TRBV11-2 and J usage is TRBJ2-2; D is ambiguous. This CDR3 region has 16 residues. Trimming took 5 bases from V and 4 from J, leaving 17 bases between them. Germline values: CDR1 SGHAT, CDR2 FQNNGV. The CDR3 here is CASSTLRSVSTGELFF. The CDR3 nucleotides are TGTGCCAGCAGCACGCTTAGGAGCGTGAGCACCGGGGAGCTGTTTTTT.

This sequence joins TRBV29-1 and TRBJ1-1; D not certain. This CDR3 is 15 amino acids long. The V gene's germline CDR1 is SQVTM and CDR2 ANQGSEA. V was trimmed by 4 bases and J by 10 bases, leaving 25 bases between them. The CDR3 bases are TGCAGCGTTGGTCCAGAGTGGGGTATGGTCGCTCGAGCTTTCTTT. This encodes CSVGPEWGMVARAFF.

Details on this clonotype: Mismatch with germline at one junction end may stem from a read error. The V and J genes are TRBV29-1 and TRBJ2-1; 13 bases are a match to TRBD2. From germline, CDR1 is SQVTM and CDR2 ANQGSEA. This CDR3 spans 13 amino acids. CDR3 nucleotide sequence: TGTAGCGGGACTAGCGGGAAGCTCTATGAGCTGTTCTTC. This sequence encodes CSGTSGKLYELFF.

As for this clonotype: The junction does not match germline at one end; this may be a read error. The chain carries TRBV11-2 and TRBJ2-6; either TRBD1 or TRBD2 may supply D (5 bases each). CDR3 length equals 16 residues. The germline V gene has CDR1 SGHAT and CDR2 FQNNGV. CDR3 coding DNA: TGTACCAGCAGCTTAGATCCCGGGGCTGGGGCCAACATCCTGACTTTC. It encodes CTSSLDPGAGANILTF.

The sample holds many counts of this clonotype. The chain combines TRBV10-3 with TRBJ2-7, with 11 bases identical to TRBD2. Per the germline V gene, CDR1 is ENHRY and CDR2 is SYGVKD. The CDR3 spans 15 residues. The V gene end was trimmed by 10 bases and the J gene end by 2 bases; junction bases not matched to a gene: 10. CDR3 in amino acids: CATRRGLADTYEQYF. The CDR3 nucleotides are TGTGCCACCAGAAGGGGACTAGCGGATACCTACGAGCAGTACTTC.

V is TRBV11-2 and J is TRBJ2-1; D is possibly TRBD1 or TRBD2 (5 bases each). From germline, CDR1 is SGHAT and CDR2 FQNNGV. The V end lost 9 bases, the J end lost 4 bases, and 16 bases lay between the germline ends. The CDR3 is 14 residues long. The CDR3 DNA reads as TGTGCCAGTAGCCACCAAGAGGGGTACAATGAGCAGTTCTTC. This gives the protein CASSHQEGYNEQFF. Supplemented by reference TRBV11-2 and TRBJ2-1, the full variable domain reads EAGVAQSPRYKIIEKRQSVAFWCNPISGHATLYWYQQILGQGPKLLIQFQNNGVVDDSQLPKDRFSAERLKGVDSTLKIQPAKLEDSAVYLCASSHQEGYNEQFFGPGTRLTVL.

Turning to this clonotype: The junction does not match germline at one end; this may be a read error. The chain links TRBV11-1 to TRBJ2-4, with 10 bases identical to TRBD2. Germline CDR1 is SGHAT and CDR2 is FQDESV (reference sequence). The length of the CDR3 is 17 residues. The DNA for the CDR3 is TGTGCCAGCAGCTTTCCCGGAACTAGCGGGACCAATAACATTCAGCACTTC. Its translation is CASSFPGTSGTNNIQHF.

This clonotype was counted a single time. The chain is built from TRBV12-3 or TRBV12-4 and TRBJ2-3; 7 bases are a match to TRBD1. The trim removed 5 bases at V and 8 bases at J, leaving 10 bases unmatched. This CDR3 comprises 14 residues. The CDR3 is CASSPRDSAPTQYF. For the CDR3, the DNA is TGTGCCAGCAGTCCGAGGGACAGTGCCCCTACGCAGTATTTT.

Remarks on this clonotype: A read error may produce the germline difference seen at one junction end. CDR3 DNA: TGTGCCAGCAACCAAGAGTTTCGGGGAAAGGGGTCTGCAACTAATGAAAAACCGTTTTTT. Its protein product is CASNQEFRGKGSATNEKPFF. The chain employs TRBV4-2 and TRBJ1-4; D possibly corresponds to TRBD1 (5 bases). The V gene's germline CDR1 is LGHNA and CDR2 YNFKEQ. There are 20 residues in the CDR3.

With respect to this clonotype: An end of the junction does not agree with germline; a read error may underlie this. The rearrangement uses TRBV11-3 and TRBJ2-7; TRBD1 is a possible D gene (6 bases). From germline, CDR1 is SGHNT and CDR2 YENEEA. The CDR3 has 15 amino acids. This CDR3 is CASSLGSGQFYVQYF. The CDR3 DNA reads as TGTGCCAGCAGCTTGGGGTCCGGACAGTTCTACGTGCAGTACTTC.

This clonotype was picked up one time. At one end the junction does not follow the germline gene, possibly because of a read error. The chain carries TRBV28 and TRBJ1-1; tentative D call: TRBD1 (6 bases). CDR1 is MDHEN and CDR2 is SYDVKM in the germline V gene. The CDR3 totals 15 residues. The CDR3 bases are TGTGCCAACAGAACCGGACAGCAGGGGAACACTGAAGCTCTCTTT. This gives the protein CANRTGQQGNTEALF. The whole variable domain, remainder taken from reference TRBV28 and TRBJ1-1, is DVKVTQSSRYLVKRTGEKVFLECVQDMDHENMFWYRQDPGLGLRLIYFSYDVKMKEKGDIPEGYSVSREKKERFSLILESASTNQTSMYLCANRTGQQGNTEALFGQGTRLTVV.

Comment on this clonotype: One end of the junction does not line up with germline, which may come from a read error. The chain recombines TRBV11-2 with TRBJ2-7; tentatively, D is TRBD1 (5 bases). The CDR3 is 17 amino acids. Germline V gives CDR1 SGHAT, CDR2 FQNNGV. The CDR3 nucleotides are TGTGCCAGTACCTTTGGGCGCGACAGAGTAGTCTCCTACGAGCAGTATTTC. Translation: CASTFGRDRVVSYEQYF.

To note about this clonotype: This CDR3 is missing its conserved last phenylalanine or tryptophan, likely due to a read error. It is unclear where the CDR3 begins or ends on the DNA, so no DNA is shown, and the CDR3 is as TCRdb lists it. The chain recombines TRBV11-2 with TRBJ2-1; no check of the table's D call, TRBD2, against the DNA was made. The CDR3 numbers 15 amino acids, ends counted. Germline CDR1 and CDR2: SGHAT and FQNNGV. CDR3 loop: CASSFSGPLDNEQSL.

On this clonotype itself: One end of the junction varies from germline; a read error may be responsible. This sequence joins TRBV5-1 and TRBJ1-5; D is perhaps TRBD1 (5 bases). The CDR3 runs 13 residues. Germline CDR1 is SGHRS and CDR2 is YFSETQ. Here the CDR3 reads CTSSSGPEQSQHF. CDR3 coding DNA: TGCACCAGCAGCTCAGGGCCGGAACAGTCCCAGCATTTT.

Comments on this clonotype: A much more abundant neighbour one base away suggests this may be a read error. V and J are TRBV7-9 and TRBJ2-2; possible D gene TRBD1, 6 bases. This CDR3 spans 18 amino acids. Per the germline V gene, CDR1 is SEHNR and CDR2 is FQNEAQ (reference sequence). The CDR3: CASSLPQGTGPSTWELFF. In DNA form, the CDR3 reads TGTGCCAGCAGCTTACCCCAGGGAACAGGGCCGAGCACCTGGGAGCTGTTTTTT.

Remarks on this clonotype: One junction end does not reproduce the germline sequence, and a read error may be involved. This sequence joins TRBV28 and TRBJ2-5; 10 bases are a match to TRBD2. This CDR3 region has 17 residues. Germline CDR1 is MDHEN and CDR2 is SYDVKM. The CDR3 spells CDSSFSSGLAGDEIQYF. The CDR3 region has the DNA TGTGACAGCAGCTTCTCCTCGGGGCTAGCGGGAGATGAGATCCAGTACTTC.

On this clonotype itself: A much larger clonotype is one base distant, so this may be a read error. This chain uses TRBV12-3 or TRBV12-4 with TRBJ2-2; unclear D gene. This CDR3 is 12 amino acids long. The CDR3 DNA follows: TGTGCCGGCAGTTTGGTCCCCGGGGAGCTGTTTTTT. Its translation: CAGSLVPGELFF.

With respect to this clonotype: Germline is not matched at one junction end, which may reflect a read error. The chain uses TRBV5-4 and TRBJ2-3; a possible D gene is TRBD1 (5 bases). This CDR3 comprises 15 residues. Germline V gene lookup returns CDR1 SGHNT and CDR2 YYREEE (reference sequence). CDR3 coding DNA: TGTGCCTGCAGGGTAGTGGGGCTTCGCGGTGATACGCAGTATTTT. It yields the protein CACRVVGLRGDTQYF.

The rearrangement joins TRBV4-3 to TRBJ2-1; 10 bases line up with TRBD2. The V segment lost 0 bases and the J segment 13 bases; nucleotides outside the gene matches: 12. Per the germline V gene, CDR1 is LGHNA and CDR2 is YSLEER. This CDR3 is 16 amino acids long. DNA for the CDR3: TGCGCCAGCAGCCAAGACAAAGCTTCTAGCGGGAGTGCTCAGTTCTTC. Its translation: CASSQDKASSGSAQFF.

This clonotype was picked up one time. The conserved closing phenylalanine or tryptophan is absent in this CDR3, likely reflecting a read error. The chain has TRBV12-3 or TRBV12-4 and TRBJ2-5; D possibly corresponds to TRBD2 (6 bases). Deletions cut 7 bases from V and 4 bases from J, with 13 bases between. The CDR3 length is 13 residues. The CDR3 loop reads CASNRGSGETQYI. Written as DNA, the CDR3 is TGTGCCAGCAACCGGGGGTCGGGAGAGACCCAGTACATC.

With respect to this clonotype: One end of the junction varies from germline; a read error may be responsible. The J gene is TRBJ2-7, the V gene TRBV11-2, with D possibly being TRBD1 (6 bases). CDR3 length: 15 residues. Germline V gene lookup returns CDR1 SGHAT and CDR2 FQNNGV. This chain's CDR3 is CVSSQGKGRTYEQYF. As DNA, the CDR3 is TGTGTCAGCAGCCAGGGGAAAGGGAGAACCTACGAGCAGTACTTC.

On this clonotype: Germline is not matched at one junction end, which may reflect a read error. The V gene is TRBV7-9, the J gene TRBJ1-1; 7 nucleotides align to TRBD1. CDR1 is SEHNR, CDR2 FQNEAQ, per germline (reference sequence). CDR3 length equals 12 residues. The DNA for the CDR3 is TGTGCCAGCAGTCATACAGGGGAGTCGGGTTTCTTC. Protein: CASSHTGESGFF.

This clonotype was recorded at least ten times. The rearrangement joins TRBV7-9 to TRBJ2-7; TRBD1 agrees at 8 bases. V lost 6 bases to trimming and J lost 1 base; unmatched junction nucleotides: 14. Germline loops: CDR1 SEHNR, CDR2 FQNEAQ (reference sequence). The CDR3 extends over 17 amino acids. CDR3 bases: TGTGCCAGCAGTTCACCCTTCAGGGACAGGCCATCCTACGAGCAGTACTTC. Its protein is CASSSPFRDRPSYEQYF.

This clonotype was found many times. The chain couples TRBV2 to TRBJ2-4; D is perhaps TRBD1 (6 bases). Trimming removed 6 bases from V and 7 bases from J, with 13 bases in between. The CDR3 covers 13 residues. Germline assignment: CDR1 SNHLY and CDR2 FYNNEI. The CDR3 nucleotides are TGTGCCAGCAGCGAACAGGGAATGAACATTCAGTACTTC. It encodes CASSEQGMNIQYF.

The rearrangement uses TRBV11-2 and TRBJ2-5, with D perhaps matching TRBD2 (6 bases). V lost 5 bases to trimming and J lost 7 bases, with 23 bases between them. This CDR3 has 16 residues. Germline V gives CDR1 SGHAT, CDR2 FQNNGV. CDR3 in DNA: TGTGCCAGCAGCCAAGCTCATGGCGGAGGGAAAGCGACCCAGTACTTC. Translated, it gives CASSQAHGGGKATQYF.

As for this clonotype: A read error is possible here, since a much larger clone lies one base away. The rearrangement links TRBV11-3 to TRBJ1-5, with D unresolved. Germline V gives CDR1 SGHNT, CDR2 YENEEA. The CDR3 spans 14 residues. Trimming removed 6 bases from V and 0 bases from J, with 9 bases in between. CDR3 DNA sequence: TGTGCCAGCAGTGACACGTATAGCAATCAGCCCCAGCATTTT. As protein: CASSDTYSNQPQHF.

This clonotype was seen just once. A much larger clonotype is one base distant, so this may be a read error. CDR3 protein: CSVVSSANQPQHF. The CDR3 region has the DNA TGCAGCGTTGTGAGTAGTGCTAATCAGCCCCAGCATTTT. This chain uses TRBV29-1 with TRBJ1-5; D remains ambiguous. The V and J ends lost 4 bases and 4 bases respectively, with 11 bases between them. Germline V gene sequence: CDR1 SQVTM, CDR2 ANQGSEA. The CDR3 contains 13 residues.

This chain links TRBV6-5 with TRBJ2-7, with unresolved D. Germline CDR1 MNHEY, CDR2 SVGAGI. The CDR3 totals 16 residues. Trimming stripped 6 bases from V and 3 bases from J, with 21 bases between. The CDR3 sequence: CASRPWQAASFYEQYF. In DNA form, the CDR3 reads TGTGCCAGCAGGCCCTGGCAGGCAGCATCCTTCTACGAGCAGTACTTC.

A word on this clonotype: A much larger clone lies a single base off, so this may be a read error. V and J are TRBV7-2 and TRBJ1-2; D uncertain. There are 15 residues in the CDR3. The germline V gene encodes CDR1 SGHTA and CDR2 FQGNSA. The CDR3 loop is CASSLVAGPSYGHTF. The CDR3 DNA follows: TGTGCCAGCAGCTTAGTAGCCGGACCGAGCTATGGCCACACCTTC.